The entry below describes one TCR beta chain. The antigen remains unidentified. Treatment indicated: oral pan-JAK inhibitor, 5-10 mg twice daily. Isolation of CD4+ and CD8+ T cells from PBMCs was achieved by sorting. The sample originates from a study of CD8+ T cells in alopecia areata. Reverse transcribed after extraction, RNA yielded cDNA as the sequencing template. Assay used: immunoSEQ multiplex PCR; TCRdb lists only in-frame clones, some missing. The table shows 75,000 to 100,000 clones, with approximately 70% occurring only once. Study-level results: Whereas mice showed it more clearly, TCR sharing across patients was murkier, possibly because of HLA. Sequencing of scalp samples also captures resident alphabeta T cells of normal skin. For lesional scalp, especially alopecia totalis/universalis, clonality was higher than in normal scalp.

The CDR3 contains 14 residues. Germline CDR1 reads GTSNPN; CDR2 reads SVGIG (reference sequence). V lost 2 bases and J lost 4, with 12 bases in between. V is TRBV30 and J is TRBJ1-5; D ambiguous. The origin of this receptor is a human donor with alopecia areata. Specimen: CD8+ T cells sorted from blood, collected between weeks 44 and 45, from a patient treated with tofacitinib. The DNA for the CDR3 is TGTGCCTGGAGTACCGGACGGCTGAATCAGCCCCAGCATTTT. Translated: CAWSTGRLNQPQHF.